This entry lists 16 T cell receptor beta chains sequenced from one sample in a study of Graves' ophthalmopathy and Graves' hyperthyroidism. As the template, RNA transcripts were used to amplify TCR beta CDR3 regions. RT-PCR with HTBI primers came first, then second-round multiplex PCR. TCRdb called the multiplex PCR reads again in MiXCR, with one record for every CDR3 protein. Altogether about 400,000 distinct CDR3 sequences are present, around 21% being singletons, with the ten largest covering around 3.1%. Sequencing was done on a sample of peripheral blood. The origin of the receptors is a woman aged 18-29 years with stable Graves' hyperthyroidism.

This sequence joins TRBV5-1 and TRBJ2-7; D call uncertain. Germline-derived CDR1 and CDR2 are SGHRS and YFSETQ. The CDR3 totals 16 residues. The V end was cut by 0 bases, the J end by 0 bases, with 13 bases between. The CDR3 bases are TGCGCCAGCAGCTTGGATCCGATGAACCCCTCCTACGAGCAGTACTTC. Protein sequence: CASSLDPMNPSYEQYF.

This clonotype was seen many times. The chain joins TRBV12-3 or TRBV12-4 to TRBJ1-2; D is unresolved. The CDR3 extends over 13 amino acids. Trimming shortened V by 0 bases and J by 0 bases, and 2 bases separated the two germline ends. The CDR3 DNA sequence: TGTGCCAGCAGTTTAGCCTCTAACTATGGCTACACCTTC. It encodes CASSLASNYGYTF.

This clonotype was picked up many times. The chain joins TRBV6-1 to TRBJ2-3; D remains ambiguous. With 9 bases removed from V and 2 bases from J, the gap between germline ends came to 15 bases. Germline CDR1 MNHNS, CDR2 SASEGT. This CDR3 is 14 amino acids long. In DNA, the CDR3 is TGTGCCAGGCGCCCAGGCCCTGTCACAGATACGCAGTATTTT. It is translated as CARRPGPVTDTQYF.

This clonotype was detected many times. V usage is TRBV4-3 and J usage is TRBJ2-5; D might be TRBD1 (6 bases). Trimming removed 3 bases at V and 0 bases at J, with 14 bases between. In germline, CDR1 is LGHNA, CDR2 YSLEER. The CDR3 covers 16 residues. CDR3 nucleotide sequence: TGCGCCAGCAGCCACCCTAGACAGGCCAACCAAGAGACCCAGTACTTC. It specifies CASSHPRQANQETQYF.

This clonotype was found many times. The chain carries TRBV20-1 and TRBJ2-4; TRBD1 matches 7 bases. Germline CDR1 DFQATT, CDR2 SNEGSKA (reference sequence). The ends lost 5 bases at V and 6 bases at J; junction bases unmatched: 4. This CDR3 spans 12 amino acids. The CDR3 DNA reads as TGCAGTGCTGGACAGGCTTCAAACATTCAGTACTTC. Amino acids: CSAGQASNIQYF.

At least ten counts were recorded for this clonotype. The chain couples TRBV15 to TRBJ2-1, with 9 positions matching TRBD2. Per germline, CDR1 LNHNV and CDR2 YYDKDF (reference sequence). The trim removed 3 bases at V and 6 bases at J, leaving 0 bases unmatched. CDR3 length: 13 residues. The DNA of the CDR3 is TGTGCCACCAGCAGGACTAGCGGCAATGAGCAGTTCTTC. Its translation is CATSRTSGNEQFF.

This clonotype was seen at least ten times. CDR3 in amino acids: CASSLGGTEQYF. The DNA for the CDR3 is TGTGCCAGCAGCTTAGGAGGGACCGAGCAGTACTTC. The chain carries TRBV7-6 and TRBJ2-7; D may be TRBD1 or TRBD2 (5 bases each). The CDR3 is 12 amino acids. The germline V gene has CDR1 SGHVS and CDR2 FNYEAQ. Trimming shortened V by 1 base and J by 6 bases, and 7 bases separated the two germline ends.

This clonotype was detected many times. V gene TRBV6-5 combines with J gene TRBJ1-2; D not certain. CDR1 is MNHEY and CDR2 is SVGAGI in the germline V gene. Trimming cost V 0 bases and J 8 bases, with 10 bases left between them. CDR3 size: 13 residues. The CDR3 protein is CASSYSRAEGYTF. CDR3 nucleotide sequence: TGTGCCAGCAGTTACTCGCGTGCGGAAGGCTACACCTTC.

This chain links TRBV20-1 with TRBJ2-7, with 13 bases matching TRBD2. From germline, CDR1 is DFQATT and CDR2 SNEGSKA (reference sequence). The CDR3 is made up of 17 amino acids. V dropped 5 bases and J dropped 4; count of bases not matched to a gene: 14. This CDR3 reads CSAPQGLLAGGPYEQYF. The CDR3 nucleotides read TGCAGTGCTCCTCAGGGGCTACTAGCGGGAGGGCCGTACGAGCAGTACTTC.

This clonotype was seen a handful of times. This sequence joins TRBV3-1 and TRBJ1-2; D perhaps matches TRBD1 (5 bases). The V gene lost 1 base and the J gene lost 2 bases, with 8 bases spanning the gap. The CDR3 covers 14 residues. Per germline, CDR1 LGHDT and CDR2 YNNKEL (reference sequence). CDR3 amino acids: CASSQAAGNYGYTF. The DNA for the CDR3 is TGTGCCAGCAGCCAAGCAGCAGGGAACTATGGCTACACCTTC.

In this sample, this clonotype turned up many times. V gene TRBV6-2 or TRBV6-3 combines with J gene TRBJ2-2; D unresolved. Germline V gene lookup returns CDR1 MNHEY and CDR2 SVGEGT. The CDR3 contains 16 residues. Trimming left V 2 bases short and J 0 bases short, with 10 bases between. CDR3 loop: CASSYPSASNTGELFF. The CDR3 bases are TGTGCCAGCAGTTACCCGTCAGCCTCGAACACCGGGGAGCTGTTTTTT.

This clonotype was seen more than once but under ten times. The V call is TRBV6-1, the J call TRBJ2-2; the D call may be TRBD1 or TRBD2 (5 bases each). The CDR3 totals 15 residues. V was pared by 2 bases and J by 4 bases, with 11 bases between. Per germline, CDR1 MNHNS and CDR2 SASEGT. The chain's CDR3 is CASSEWDGFTGELFF. DNA for the CDR3: TGTGCCAGCAGTGAATGGGACGGGTTCACCGGGGAGCTGTTTTTT.

This clonotype was found many times. The chain has TRBV30 and TRBJ2-2; weak D call: TRBD1 (5 bases). The germline gives CDR1 GTSNPN, CDR2 SVGIG (reference sequence). The CDR3 runs 12 residues. V was clipped by 5 bases and J by 7 bases, with 11 bases between them. The CDR3 coding sequence is TGTGCCTGGGCGAGACAGTTCGGGGAGCTGTTTTTT. It codes for CAWARQFGELFF.

V is TRBV11-2 and J is TRBJ2-5, with unresolved D. This CDR3 is built from 14 residues. The germline CDR1 and CDR2 sequences are SGHAT and FQNNGV. The V gene lost 7 bases and the J gene lost 5 bases, with 17 bases spanning the gap. CDR3 sequence reads: CASTRRSTKETQYF. CDR3 DNA sequence: TGTGCCAGCACCCGACGCTCAACCAAGGAGACCCAGTACTTC.

This clonotype was seen repeatedly, ten times or more. The chain recombines TRBV2 with TRBJ1-5; D gene unclear. The CDR3 is 15 residues long. Germline assignment: CDR1 SNHLY and CDR2 FYNNEI. V lost 0 bases to trimming and J lost 7 bases, with 13 bases between them. The CDR3 reads CASSEARRAGQPQHF. The CDR3 bases are TGTGCCAGCAGTGAAGCCCGAAGAGCGGGGCAGCCCCAGCATTTT. Looking up the rest from reference TRBV2 and TRBJ1-5 gives the full variable domain: EPEVTQTPSHQVTQMGQEVILRCVPISNHLYFYWYRQILGQKVEFLVSFYNNEISEKSEIFDDQFSVERPDGSNFTLKIRSTKLEDSAMYFCASSEARRAGQPQHFGDGTRLSIL.

This clonotype came up many times. The CDR3 DNA reads TGTGCCAGCAGCTCCGTTGGGGCTTCTGAAGCTTTCTTT. Amino acids: CASSSVGASEAFF. The chain has TRBV5-5 and TRBJ1-1; tentative D call: TRBD1 (5 bases). The V end lost 3 bases, the J end lost 6 bases, and 12 bases lay between the germline ends. Looked up from germline, CDR1 is SGHKS and CDR2 is YYEKEE (reference sequence). This CDR3 region has 13 residues.